These 24 T cell receptor beta chains share one sample of origin, sequenced in a study of blood T cell repertoires in COVID-19. Sequencing used immunoSEQ multiplex PCR; TCRdb keeps in-frame clones, though not all of them. The repertoire holds about 210,000 clones, with approximately 88% as singletons. Specimen: PBMCs or T cells enriched from blood (not recorded which). Receptor source: a man between 18 and 35 years old with acute COVID-19.

This chain connects TRBV5-4 to TRBJ2-1; the D gene is possibly TRBD1 (6 bases). Germline CDR1 reads SGHNT; CDR2 reads YYREEE (reference sequence). The CDR3 is 14 amino acids. The V gene lost 4 bases and the J gene lost 8 bases, with 16 bases spanning the gap. CDR3 residues: CASSNSEQGYEQFF. For the CDR3, the DNA is TGTGCCAGCAGCAATTCGGAACAGGGCTATGAGCAGTTCTTC. The variable domain in full, completed from reference TRBV5-4 and TRBJ2-1, reads ETGVTQSPTHLIKTRGQQVTLRCSSQSGHNTVSWYQQALGQGPQFIFQYYREEENGRGNFPPRFSGLQFPNYSSELNVNALELDDSALYLCASSNSEQGYEQFFGPGTRLTVL.

The J gene is TRBJ2-5, the V gene TRBV7-6; D uncertain. With 1 base removed from V and 5 bases from J, the gap between germline ends came to 17 bases. This CDR3 is 16 amino acids long. CDR1 SGHVS and CDR2 FNYEAQ come from the germline V gene. Here the CDR3 reads CASSLVVGGSPETQYF. The CDR3 nucleotides are TGTGCCAGCAGCTTAGTAGTCGGCGGATCCCCGGAGACCCAGTACTTC. Combining the CDR3 with reference TRBV7-6 and TRBJ2-5 gives the whole variable domain GAGVSQSPRYKVTKRGQDVALRCDPISGHVSLYWYRQALGQGPEFLTYFNYEAQQDKSGLPNDRFSAERPEGSISTLTIQRTEQRDSAMYRCASSLVVGGSPETQYFGPGTRLLVL.

The chain couples TRBV10-2 to TRBJ2-7; 8 positions match TRBD1. The V gene's germline CDR1 is WSHSY and CDR2 SAAADI. Trimming cost V 7 bases and J 4 bases; bases outside gene matches: 12. The CDR3 runs 15 residues. The CDR3 sequence is CASNEPGQGWYEQYF. CDR3 in DNA: TGCGCCAGCAACGAACCAGGACAGGGTTGGTACGAGCAGTACTTC.

The rearrangement links TRBV6-6 to TRBJ2-7, with 7 bases lining up with TRBD2. J lost 1 base, V lost 11 bases, and 5 bases had no gene match. From germline, CDR1 is MNHNY and CDR2 SVGAGI (reference sequence). CDR3 length equals 12 residues. CDR3 protein: CAGGEYSYEQYF. DNA for the CDR3: TGTGCCGGGGGGGAATATTCCTACGAGCAGTACTTC.

The chain carries TRBV12-5 and TRBJ1-1, with D uncertain. The CDR3 covers 15 residues. Trimming cost V 6 bases and J 3 bases, with 17 bases left between them. The germline V gene has CDR1 LGHNT and CDR2 FRNRAP. The DNA of the CDR3 is TGTGCTAGTGGCATGGCGGTCGGGAAGGACACTGAAGCTTTCTTT. Protein product: CASGMAVGKDTEAFF.

The genes are TRBV2 and TRBJ2-7; 9 bases align to TRBD1. Per the germline V gene, CDR1 is SNHLY and CDR2 is FYNNEI. With V trimmed by 7 bases and J by 3 bases, 7 bases remained unmatched. This CDR3 region has 14 residues. The CDR3 DNA reads as TGTGCCAGCACGGAGGACAGGGGAGGCTACGAGCAGTACTTC. Residues: CASTEDRGGYEQYF.

Here the CDR3 DNA reads TGCGCCAGCAGCCCGTCGGGCGGGCAAAATGAGCAGTTCTTC. It encodes CASSPSGGQNEQFF. J is TRBJ2-1 and V is TRBV5-1, with a possible D match to TRBD2 (5 bases). The germline CDR1 and CDR2 sequences are SGHRS and YFSETQ. With 4 bases removed from V and 7 bases from J, the gap between germline ends came to 15 bases. CDR3 length: 14 residues.

V is TRBV11-3 and J is TRBJ2-3; the match to TRBD2 covers 12 bases. The CDR3 contains 17 residues. The trim removed 5 bases at V and 5 bases at J, leaving 11 bases unmatched. CDR1 and CDR2 from the germline V gene are SGHNT and YENEEA. CDR3 sequence: CASSPGLAGSLRDTQYF. The CDR3 DNA is TGTGCCAGCAGCCCGGGACTAGCGGGTTCCTTGAGAGATACGCAGTATTTT.

The chain recombines TRBV2 with TRBJ1-2, with 11 bases identical to TRBD1. Per the germline V gene, CDR1 is SNHLY and CDR2 is FYNNEI. The CDR3 spans 14 residues. The trim removed 5 bases at V and 6 bases at J, leaving 5 bases unmatched. The CDR3 coding sequence is TGTGCCAGCAGTCCGGACAGGGGGCGTGATGGCTACACCTTC. It translates to CASSPDRGRDGYTF.

DNA for the CDR3: TGTGCCAGCAGCTCATCTAGCGGGAGAGGAGAGACCCAGTACTTC. Translating gives CASSSSSGRGETQYF. The V and J genes are TRBV7-9 and TRBJ2-5; 10 nucleotides match TRBD2. The germline V gene has CDR1 SEHNR and CDR2 FQNEAQ (reference sequence). The J segment lost 4 bases and the V segment lost 4 bases, leaving 6 bases of the junction unmatched. The CDR3 runs 15 residues.

V is TRBV3-1 (or the pseudogene TRBV3-2) and J is TRBJ2-7, with 7 nucleotides matching TRBD2. CDR3 length: 13 residues. J was trimmed by 6 bases and V by 4 bases; bases with no gene match: 6. Germline V gene sequence: CDR1 LGHDT, CDR2 YNNKEL (reference sequence). This chain's CDR3 is CASSPRGVAEQYF. The CDR3 region has the DNA TGTGCCAGCAGCCCCCGGGGGGTTGCCGAGCAGTACTTC.

The rearrangement joins TRBV6-5 to TRBJ2-5, with 7 bases aligning to TRBD1. CDR1 is MNHEY and CDR2 is SVGAGI in the germline V gene. After removal of 5 bases from V and 7 bases from J, the junction contained 4 bases not matched to a gene. CDR3 length: 12 amino acids. The CDR3 spells CASSTGARTQYF. CDR3 coding DNA: TGTGCCAGCAGTACAGGGGCCAGGACCCAGTACTTC.

The V call is TRBV3-1 (or the pseudogene TRBV3-2), the J call TRBJ2-7, with 9 positions matching TRBD2. Germline assignment: CDR1 LGHDT and CDR2 YNNKEL (reference sequence). With 2 bases clipped from V and 4 bases from J, the junction kept 9 bases outside the gene matches. The CDR3 extends over 16 amino acids. The CDR3 here is CASSQSSGRHRYEQYF. The CDR3 coding sequence is TGTGCCAGCAGCCAATCCAGCGGGAGGCATAGATACGAGCAGTACTTC.

The V call is TRBV2, the J call TRBJ1-5; possible D gene TRBD1, 6 bases. V was clipped by 6 bases and J by 7 bases, with 13 bases between them. The CDR3 contains 13 residues. Looked up from germline, CDR1 is SNHLY and CDR2 is FYNNEI. The CDR3 loop is CASRREGGQPQHF. CDR3 in DNA: TGTGCCAGCAGGAGGGAAGGGGGACAGCCCCAGCATTTT.

This clone was detected a few times. The chain has TRBV20-1 and TRBJ2-2, with D perhaps TRBD1 (6 bases). There are 11 residues in the CDR3. Germline assignment: CDR1 DFQATT and CDR2 SNEGSKA (reference sequence). The CDR3 nucleotides read TGCAGCTCGCCGGACAGCGGGGAGCTGTTTTTT. It specifies CSSPDSGELFF.

The chain links TRBV27 to TRBJ1-2; D is possibly TRBD1 (5 bases). This CDR3 has 13 amino acids. Per germline, CDR1 MNHEY and CDR2 SMNVEV (reference sequence). With 3 bases removed from V and 8 bases from J, the gap between germline ends came to 13 bases. The CDR3 bases are TGTGCCAGCAGTTTTAAGGGGCTTGACGGCTACACCTTC. This sequence encodes CASSFKGLDGYTF.

The rearrangement uses TRBV2 and TRBJ2-1, with no clear D. The V gene's germline CDR1 is SNHLY and CDR2 FYNNEI. With 5 bases removed from V and 3 bases from J, the gap between germline ends came to 2 bases. This CDR3 is built from 11 residues. The CDR3 nucleotides are TGTGCCAGCAGTTACTACAATGAGCAGTTCTTC. It translates to CASSYYNEQFF.

The chain links TRBV5-1 to TRBJ2-1, with 7 nucleotides matching TRBD1. The J segment lost 7 bases and the V segment lost 4 bases, leaving 14 bases of the junction unmatched. Germline CDR1 SGHRS, CDR2 YFSETQ. CDR3 size: 16 residues. In DNA form, the CDR3 reads TGCGCCAGCAGCGAACATGCCGGGACAGACTTAAATGAGCAGTTCTTC. Translation: CASSEHAGTDLNEQFF.

The chain has TRBV27 and TRBJ2-1; 10 bases align to TRBD1. CDR1 is MNHEY and CDR2 is SMNVEV in the germline V gene (reference sequence). The CDR3 has 17 residues. V dropped 2 bases and J dropped 6; count of bases not matched to a gene: 10. The CDR3 region is CASSLNTGTGALNEQFF. CDR3 DNA sequence: TGTGCCAGCAGTTTAAACACCGGGACAGGGGCTCTCAATGAGCAGTTCTTC.

In DNA, the CDR3 is TGTGCCAGCAGCCAAGATCGCTCAGGGTGGCAGTACTTC. Amino acids: CASSQDRSGWQYF. The chain combines TRBV3-1 (or the pseudogene TRBV3-2) with TRBJ2-7, with D possibly matching TRBD1 (5 bases). There are 13 residues in the CDR3. CDR1 is LGHDT, CDR2 YNNKEL, per germline (reference sequence). Trimming removed 0 bases from V and 9 bases from J, with 12 bases in between.

The chain employs TRBV11-2 and TRBJ2-1, with D unresolved. The V end was cut by 5 bases, the J end by 0 bases, with 17 bases between. The CDR3 spans 17 residues. Germline lookup yields CDR1 SGHAT and CDR2 FQNNGV. CDR3 DNA sequence: TGTGCCAGCAGCCCGAGACTCCTCCGCAGCTCCTACAATGAGCAGTTCTTC. Its protein product is CASSPRLLRSSYNEQFF. The whole variable domain, remainder taken from reference TRBV11-2 and TRBJ2-1, is EAGVAQSPRYKIIEKRQSVAFWCNPISGHATLYWYQQILGQGPKLLIQFQNNGVVDDSQLPKDRFSAERLKGVDSTLKIQPAKLEDSAVYLCASSPRLLRSSYNEQFFGPGTRLTVL.

The chain recombines TRBV28 with TRBJ1-6; perhaps TRBD1 as D (6 bases). Germline CDR1 MDHEN, CDR2 SYDVKM. V was trimmed by 5 bases and J by 5 bases, leaving 13 bases between them. CDR3 size: 15 residues. CDR3 protein: CASSARQADNSPLHF. The CDR3 DNA follows: TGTGCCAGCAGTGCCCGACAGGCGGATAATTCACCCCTCCACTTT.

This clone is categorized as medium-sized. The J gene is TRBJ2-1, the V gene TRBV7-9, with D unclear. Germline CDR1 is SEHNR and CDR2 is FQNEAQ (reference sequence). Between the trimmed V and J ends, which lost 5 bases and 7 bases, there was a span of 12 bases. The CDR3 is 13 amino acids. CDR3 coding DNA: TGTGCCAGCAGCCCCTACGAGCAAAATGAGCAGTTCTTC. It translates to CASSPYEQNEQFF.

This chain connects TRBV7-9 to TRBJ2-1, with TRBD1 matching over 9 bases. CDR1 is SEHNR, CDR2 FQNEAQ, per germline (reference sequence). V shed 2 bases and J 8 bases; nucleotides not matched to a gene: 4. This CDR3 is 14 amino acids long. The CDR3 sequence: CASSLNRGRDEQFF. In DNA form, the CDR3 reads TGTGCCAGCAGCTTAAACAGGGGGCGCGATGAGCAGTTCTTC.